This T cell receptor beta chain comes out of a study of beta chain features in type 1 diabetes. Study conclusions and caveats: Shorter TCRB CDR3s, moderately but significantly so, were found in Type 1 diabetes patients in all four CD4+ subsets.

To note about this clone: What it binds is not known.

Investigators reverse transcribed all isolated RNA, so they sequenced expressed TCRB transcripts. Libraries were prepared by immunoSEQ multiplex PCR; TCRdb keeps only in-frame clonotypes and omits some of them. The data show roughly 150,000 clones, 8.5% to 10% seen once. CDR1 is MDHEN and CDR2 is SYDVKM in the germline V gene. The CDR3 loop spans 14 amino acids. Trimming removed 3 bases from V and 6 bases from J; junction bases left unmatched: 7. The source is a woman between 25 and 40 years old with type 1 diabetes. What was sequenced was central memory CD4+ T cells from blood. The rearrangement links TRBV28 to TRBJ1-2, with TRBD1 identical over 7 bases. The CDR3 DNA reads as TGTGCCAGCAGTTTGCTGAGACAGGGTCATGGCTACACCTTC. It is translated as CASSLLRQGHGYTF.